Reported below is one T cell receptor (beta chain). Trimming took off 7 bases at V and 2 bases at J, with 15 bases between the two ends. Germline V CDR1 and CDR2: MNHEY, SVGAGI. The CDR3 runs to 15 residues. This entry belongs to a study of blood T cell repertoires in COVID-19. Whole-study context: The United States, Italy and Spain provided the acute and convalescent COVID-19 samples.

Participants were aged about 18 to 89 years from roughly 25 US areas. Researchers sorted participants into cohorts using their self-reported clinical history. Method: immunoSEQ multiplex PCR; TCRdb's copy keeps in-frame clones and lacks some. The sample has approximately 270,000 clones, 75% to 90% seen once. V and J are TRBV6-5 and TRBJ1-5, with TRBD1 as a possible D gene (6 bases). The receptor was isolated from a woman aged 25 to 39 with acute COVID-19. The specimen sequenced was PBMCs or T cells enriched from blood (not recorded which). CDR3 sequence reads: CASNLQGGGNQPQHF. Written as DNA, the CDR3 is TGTGCCAGCAACCTACAGGGAGGGGGCAATCAGCCCCAGCATTTT.